The source of this T cell receptor beta chain is a study of shared clonotypes between healthy human individuals. The CDR3 sequence is 15 residues long. Germline-derived CDR1 and CDR2 are SGHAT and FQNNGV. Trimming stripped 5 bases from V and 1 base from J, with 15 bases between. Clones were sequenced by immunoSEQ multiplex PCR, and TCRdb holds only the in-frame ones, with some missing. The sample carries around 1 million clones, roughly 72% recorded once. V is TRBV11-2 and J is TRBJ2-7, with TRBD1 as a possible D gene (5 bases). Sequences were obtained from memory CD4+ T cells sorted from blood. Documented subset: CD45RA-negative fraction. This sequence originates from a young man in good health. The CDR3 loop is CASSISSQGSYEQYF. The CDR3 DNA reads TGTGCCAGCAGCATTAGCTCGCAGGGATCCTACGAGCAGTACTTC.